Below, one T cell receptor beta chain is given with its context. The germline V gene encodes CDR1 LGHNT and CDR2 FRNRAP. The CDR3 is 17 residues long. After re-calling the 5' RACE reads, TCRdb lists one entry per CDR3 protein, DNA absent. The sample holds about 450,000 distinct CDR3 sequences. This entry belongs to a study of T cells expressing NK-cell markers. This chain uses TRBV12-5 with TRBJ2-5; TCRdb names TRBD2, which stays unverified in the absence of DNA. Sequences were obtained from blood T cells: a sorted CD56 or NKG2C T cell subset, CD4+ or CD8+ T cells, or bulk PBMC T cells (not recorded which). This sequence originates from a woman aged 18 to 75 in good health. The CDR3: CASSQGGTSGSRETQYF.